The clone carrying this T cell receptor (beta chain) was observed a handful of times. Its antigen is not known. Researchers amplified the TCR beta CDR3 regions from RNA transcripts. First-round RT-PCR of the TCR CDR3 relied on the HTBI primer set. TCRdb reanalysed the multiplex PCR reads using MiXCR and keeps one entry per CDR3 protein. The sample shows 550,000 to 850,000 distinct CDR3 sequences, approximately 19% of them seen only once. The sample comes from a study of T cells in Graves' hyperthyroidism and ophthalmopathy. Looking at the study overall: Staff took peripheral blood when the initial diagnosis was made, before any treatment began.

Hyperthyroidism patients were newly diagnosed, had disease duration under 2 months, and were aged 18 to 65 years. Findings and caveats of the study: Among clonotypes expanded in thyroid above 0.001, most were also found in blood.

This CDR3 has 14 amino acids. J gave up 4 bases and V 6 bases, and 7 bases lay outside the gene matches. In germline, CDR1 is SGHAT, CDR2 FQNNGV. The rearrangement links TRBV11-2 to TRBJ2-3, with 7 bases matching TRBD2. The material sequenced was blood. The receptor was derived from a woman aged 50 to 65 with Graves' hyperthyroidism that later progressed to Graves' ophthalmopathy. CDR3: CASRGGGDPDTQYF. Written as DNA, the CDR3 is TGTGCCAGCAGGGGGGGGGGAGACCCAGATACGCAGTATTTT.